Presented here are 2 T cell receptor beta chains from one specimen sequenced in a study of blood T cell repertoires in COVID-19. This table comes from immunoSEQ multiplex PCR, and its TCRdb copy is limited to in-frame clones, with some not included. This repertoire shows over 350,000 clones, about nine tenths found once; its top ten account for under 1.5%. Specimen: peripheral blood. The receptors derive from a woman in her 30s with active or convalescent COVID-19.

The chain has TRBV20-1 and TRBJ1-2; TRBD1 aligns across 8 bases. The ends lost 6 bases at V and 2 bases at J; junction bases unmatched: 14. The CDR3 loop spans 16 amino acids. Germline V CDR1 and CDR2: DFQATT, SNEGSKA (reference sequence). The CDR3 region has the DNA TGCAGTGCCAGTAGGGCAGGGGGCGGAAAAAACTATGGCTACACCTTC. The encoded protein is CSASRAGGGKNYGYTF.

The gene calls are TRBV7-8 and TRBJ2-3, with D possibly matching TRBD2 (6 bases). The CDR3 sequence is 15 residues long. V was cut by 1 base and J by 3 bases, with 11 bases left in between. CDR1 and CDR2 (germline): SGHVS, FQNEAQ. The CDR3 sequence is CASSLGGTMTDTQYF. Here the CDR3 DNA reads TGTGCCAGCAGCTTAGGCGGGACCATGACAGATACGCAGTATTTT.